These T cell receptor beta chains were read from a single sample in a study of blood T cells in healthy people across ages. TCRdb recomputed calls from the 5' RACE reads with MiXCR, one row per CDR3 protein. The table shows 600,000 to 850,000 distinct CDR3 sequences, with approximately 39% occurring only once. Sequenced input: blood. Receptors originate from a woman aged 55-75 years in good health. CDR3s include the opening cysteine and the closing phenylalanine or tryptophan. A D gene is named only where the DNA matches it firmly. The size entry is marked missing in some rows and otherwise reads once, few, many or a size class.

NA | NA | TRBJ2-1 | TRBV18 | TGTGCCAGCTCACCCTCGACTAGCTCCTACAATGAGCAGTTCTTC | CASSPSTSSYNEQFF
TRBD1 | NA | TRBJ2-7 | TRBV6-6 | TGTGCCAGCAGACGCGAGGGGGCCTCCTACAATGAGCAGTACTTC | CASRREGASYNEQYF
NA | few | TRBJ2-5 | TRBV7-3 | TGTGCCAGCAGCTTAACGGGGGTAGGGGGGGAGACCCAGTACTTC | CASSLTGVGGETQYF
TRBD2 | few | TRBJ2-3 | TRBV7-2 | TGTGCCAGCGCCCCGACTAGCGGGGGGCCCCCCTCCCACACGCAGTATTTT | CASAPTSGGPPSHTQYF
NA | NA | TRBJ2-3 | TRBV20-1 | TGCAGTGCTAGCAAACAGGGTAGGCCGCAGTATTTT | CSASKQGRPQYF
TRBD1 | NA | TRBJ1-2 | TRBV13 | TGTGCCAGCAGCCCCCGGACAGGGCCTAACTATGGCTACACCTTC | CASSPRTGPNYGYTF
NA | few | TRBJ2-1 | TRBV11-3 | TGTGCCAGCAGCTTAGAAAGAAACAATGAGCAGTTCTTC | CASSLERNNEQFF
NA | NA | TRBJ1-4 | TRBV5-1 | TGCGCCAGCTTCGAAAGGGGTGACCCAACTAATGAAAAACTGTTTTTT | CASFERGDPTNEKLFF
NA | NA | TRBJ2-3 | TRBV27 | TGTGCCAGCAGGCCGAGGCGGGCCCCCTTACCCACAGATACGCAGTATTTT | CASRPRRAPLPTDTQYF
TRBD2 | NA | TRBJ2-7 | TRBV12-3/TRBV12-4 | TGTGCCAGCAGTGCCGGACTAGGGTCGTCCTACGAGCAGTACTTC | CASSAGLGSSYEQYF
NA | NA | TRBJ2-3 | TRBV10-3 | TGTGCCATCAGTGAGAGAGCGCCCCCAACTAGCACAGATACGCAGTATTTT | CAISERAPPTSTDTQYF
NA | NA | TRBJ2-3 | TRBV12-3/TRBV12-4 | TGTGCCAGCAGGATCGACAGAGGAAGAACAGATACGCAGTATTTT | CASRIDRGRTDTQYF
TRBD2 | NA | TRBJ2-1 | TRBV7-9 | TGTGCCGGCAGCTTACTAGCGGGGGGAGTGCAGTTCTTC | CAGSLLAGGVQFF
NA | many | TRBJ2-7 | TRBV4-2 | TGTGCCAGCAGCCAAGGATCAGGGGACTACGAGCAGTACTTC | CASSQGSGDYEQYF
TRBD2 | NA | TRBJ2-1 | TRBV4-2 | TGTGCCAGCAGCCAGGCCTTTGGACTAGCCGGACGGAATGAGCAGTTCTTC | CASSQAFGLAGRNEQFF
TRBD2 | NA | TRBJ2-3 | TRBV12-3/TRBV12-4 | TGTGCCAGCAGTTCGGCACGCGGGGGGGGCACAGATACGCAGTATTTT | CASSSARGGGTDTQYF
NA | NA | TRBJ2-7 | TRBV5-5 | TGTGCCAGCAGCTTTCGGGGAGACACCCACGAGCAGTACTTC | CASSFRGDTHEQYF
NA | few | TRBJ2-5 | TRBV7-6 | TGTGCCAGCAGCTTAGGGATGCAAGAGACCCAGTACTTC | CASSLGMQETQYF
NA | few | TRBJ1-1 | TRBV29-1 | TGCAGCCTTACAAGCAACACTGAAGCTTTCTTT | CSLTSNTEAFF
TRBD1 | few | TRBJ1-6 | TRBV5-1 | TGCGCCAGCAGCTTGGCAGGGGGTAATTCACCCCTCCACTTT | CASSLAGGNSPLHF